A selection of T cell receptor beta chains follows, all from one sample in a study of shared clonotypes between healthy human individuals. Clones were sequenced by immunoSEQ multiplex PCR, and TCRdb holds only the in-frame ones, with some missing. The table records roughly 810,000 clones, 96% of them present only once. Sequencing input: naive CD8+ T cells sorted from blood. These receptors were taken from a man aged 25-40 years in good health. The conserved cysteine and the conserved F or W are not part of the CDR3 here.

9 | TRBV29-1 | SVGGGNEQF
11 | TRBV19 | ASSILGGTEAF
13 | TRBV7-2 | ASFGFGLAGYEQY
15 | TRBV10-2 | ASRSSSSGSSYNEQF
13 | TRBV7-9 | ASSQTSGTVYEQY
12 | TRBV2 | ASSEAGRFQPQH
11 | TRBV27 | ASRRAGHYEQY
12 | TRBV5-8 | ASSLAVGSGELF
12 | TRBV5-1 | ASRGWQTTYGYT
12 | TRBV7-9 | ASSSGQFNEKLF
12 | TRBV15 | ATARGDRHNEQF
12 | TRBV5-1 | ASSYSGSAGELF
12 | TRBV29-1 | SVEGLADSYEQY
11 | TRBV2 | ASSESNYNEQF
9 | TRBV30 | AWSEGAEQY
11 | TRBV11-2 | ASSLLSGFEQF
12 | TRBV7-2 | ASSPSVTPYEQY
12 | TRBV27 | ASRVWNRATEQF
13 | TRBV6-6 | ASSYWLGLDGTQY
12 | TRBV19 | ASSIRDSGYEQY
14 | TRBV5-6 | ASSFAVAGGIGTQY
14 | TRBV11-2 | ASSVLLAGAYNEQF
10 | TRBV7-6 | ASSPFGPEAF
14 | TRBV7-8 | ASSLVSSGFTGELF
13 | TRBV27 | ASSGQGIFWHGYT
13 | TRBV19 | ASSQGTESPETQY
13 | TRBV5-6 | ASSRTLASPYEQY
11 | TRBV6-1 | ASSDWYGYEQY
14 | TRBV6-6 | ASSYSADRGYNEQF
14 | TRBV6-1 | ASSDPTGASYNEQF
9 | TRBV11-2 | ASSSTYEQY
10 | TRBV2 | ASTDSRYEQY
13 | TRBV6-5 | ASSWRQGASKDLT
12 | TRBV2 | ASSGQGSYNEQF
14 | TRBV7-3 | ASSLGQGPGTGELF
12 | TRBV27 | ASSFATGNQPQH
15 | TRBV7-9 | ASSSTKSSDVSYEQY
12 | TRBV4-2 | ASSQVESVYEQY
14 | TRBV7-8 | ASSLGVAGRTDTQY
12 | TRBV7-9 | ASSGTGRFYGYT
11 | TRBV2 | ASSWDIAYEQY
13 | TRBV29-1 | SVVPGQGNTGELF
13 | TRBV7-8 | ASSFPLGGANVLT
12 | TRBV5-1 | ASSLEGPYNEQF
12 | TRBV27 | ASSLFGRQTEAF